The 30 T cell receptor beta chains below come from one sample, sequenced in a study of Ad26.COV2.S vaccination and SARS-CoV-2 variants. Profiled with immunoSEQ multiplex PCR; TCRdb holds only in-frame clones, not every one. The sample includes roughly 700,000 clones, approximately 88% seen only once; the top ten take over 1.3%. Noted treatment: some 20 received Ad26.COV2.S at low or high dose, single or two shots; 5 received placebo; per-sample allocation not given. The samples date from day 63 after the first vaccine or placebo injection. The sample in question was peripheral blood, obtained in a trial of Ad26.COV2.S vaccine versus placebo. The origin of the receptors is a person aged 18-60 years who received the Ad26.COV2.S COVID-19 vaccine or a placebo.

The J gene is TRBJ2-7, the V gene TRBV15, with D possibly matching TRBD1 (6 bases). The V end lost 1 base, the J end lost 2 bases, and 18 bases lay between the germline ends. This CDR3 is built from 17 residues. The germline V gene has CDR1 LNHNV and CDR2 YYDKDF (reference sequence). This CDR3 reads CATSRAQSVQGAYEQYF. In DNA form, the CDR3 reads TGTGCCACCAGCAGAGCCCAATCCGTACAGGGTGCCTACGAGCAGTACTTC.

The rearrangement joins TRBV30 to TRBJ1-2, with D possibly TRBD1 on 6 matching bases. V gave up 0 bases and J gave up 3 bases, with 11 bases separating them. The germline V gene has CDR1 GTSNPN and CDR2 SVGIG (reference sequence). The CDR3 length is 14 residues. The CDR3 loop reads CAWSVTGRDYGYTF. DNA for the CDR3: TGTGCCTGGAGTGTAACAGGGAGGGACTATGGCTACACCTTC.

This chain uses TRBV7-2 with TRBJ2-7, with 10 nucleotides matching TRBD2. The germline V gene encodes CDR1 SGHTA and CDR2 FQGNSA. The CDR3 is made up of 15 amino acids. Trimming removed 0 bases from V and 5 bases from J; junction bases left unmatched: 4. The CDR3 reads CASSLAPGLANEQYF. The CDR3 DNA reads as TGTGCCAGCAGCTTAGCACCGGGACTAGCGAACGAGCAGTACTTC.

The genes are TRBV18 and TRBJ2-7, with 7 positions matching TRBD1. V shed 3 bases and J 5 bases; nucleotides not matched to a gene: 7. Germline loops: CDR1 KGHSH, CDR2 LQKENI. This CDR3 contains 14 residues. In DNA form, the CDR3 reads TGTGCCAGCTCACCTTTTGACAGGGACGACGAGCAGTACTTC. As protein: CASSPFDRDDEQYF.

A few counts support this clone. The V call is TRBV11-2, the J call TRBJ1-1, with D possibly matching TRBD1 (5 bases). The CDR3 runs 14 residues. Germline loops: CDR1 SGHAT, CDR2 FQNNGV. The germline V and J ends were trimmed by 5 bases and 1 base, with 11 bases remaining between them. CDR3 in amino acids: CASSPGRPNTEAFF. The CDR3 coding sequence is TGTGCCAGCAGCCCGGGACGGCCGAACACTGAAGCTTTCTTT.

CDR3 bases: TGTGCCAGCAGTTTATCGGCGGGTCGGGGGGAGCAGTACTTC. Its translation is CASSLSAGRGEQYF. This chain joins TRBV27 and TRBJ2-7; D is possibly TRBD2 (6 bases). The CDR3 consists of 14 residues. CDR1 is MNHEY and CDR2 is SMNVEV in the germline V gene (reference sequence). Trimming shortened V by 0 bases and J by 7 bases, and 13 bases separated the two germline ends.

The chain recombines TRBV11-2 with TRBJ1-1, with D maybe TRBD1 (5 bases). V was cut by 5 bases and J by 5 bases, with 18 bases left in between. The CDR3 sequence is 15 residues long. Germline V gene data show CDR1 as SGHAT and CDR2 as FQNNGV. CDR3 nucleotide sequence: TGTGCCAGCAGCCGCGGGACGGGTTTTGGGACTGAAGCTTTCTTT. Translation gives CASSRGTGFGTEAFF.

The V and J genes are TRBV30 and TRBJ1-3; no clear D. The CDR3 is made up of 13 amino acids. Trimming took 1 base from V and 0 from J, leaving 4 bases between them. Germline loops: CDR1 GTSNPN, CDR2 SVGIG (reference sequence). The CDR3 spells CAWSGTSGNTIYF. Written as DNA, the CDR3 is TGTGCCTGGAGTGGGACCTCTGGAAACACCATATATTTT. Combining the CDR3 with reference TRBV30 and TRBJ1-3 gives the whole variable domain SQTIHQWPATLVQPVGSPLSLECTVEGTSNPNLYWYRQAAGRGLQLLFYSVGIGQISSEVPQNLSASRPQDRQFILSSKKLLLSDSGFYLCAWSGTSGNTIYFGEGSWLTVV.

The chain is built from TRBV6-2 or TRBV6-3 and TRBJ1-1; 10 positions agree with TRBD1. CDR1 is MNHEY and CDR2 is SVGEGT in the germline V gene. There are 15 residues in the CDR3. The junction had 6 bases not matched to a gene; V was cut back by 4 bases and J by 4 bases. The CDR3 sequence: CASSSDRGQITEAFF. The CDR3 DNA follows: TGTGCCAGCAGTTCTGACAGGGGGCAGATCACTGAAGCTTTCTTT.

This clone has only a few counts. This chain links TRBV4-3 with TRBJ2-7; D remains unclear. This CDR3 spans 17 amino acids. The germline V gene has CDR1 LGHNA and CDR2 YSLEER. Trimming took off 0 bases at V and 4 bases at J, with 19 bases between the two ends. The CDR3 region is CASSQDLWGLLPYEQYF. CDR3 nucleotides: TGCGCCAGCAGCCAAGATCTCTGGGGTCTCTTACCGTACGAGCAGTACTTC.

The V call is TRBV7-9, the J call TRBJ2-3; TRBD1 agrees at 7 bases. V dropped 4 bases and J dropped 0; count of bases not matched to a gene: 7. The CDR3 runs to 16 residues. Germline V CDR1 and CDR2: SEHNR, FQNEAQ (reference sequence). This CDR3 is CASSSRGGSSTDTQYF. The CDR3 DNA is TGTGCCAGCAGCTCCAGAGGGGGCTCTAGCACAGATACGCAGTATTTT.

The rearrangement uses TRBV5-4 and TRBJ2-2, with TRBD1 matching over 8 bases. CDR3 size: 17 residues. Germline values: CDR1 SGHNT, CDR2 YYREEE (reference sequence). V trimming: 0 bases; J trimming: 5 bases; junction bases outside the gene matches: 9. The CDR3 DNA is TGTGCCAGCAGCTTGGTGCGGGCAGGGGGCTATACCGGGGAGCTGTTTTTT. Amino acid sequence: CASSLVRAGGYTGELFF.

This clone has more than one count but fewer than ten. This rearrangement joins TRBV9 to TRBJ2-7, with unresolved D. The CDR3 is 16 residues long. Per germline, CDR1 SGDLS and CDR2 YYNGEE. V shed 0 bases and J shed 0 bases, with 13 bases lying between them. The CDR3, as DNA: TGTGCCAGCAGCGTAGGAGCGTCCAGCGTCTCCTACGAGCAGTACTTC. It encodes CASSVGASSVSYEQYF. The full variable domain, rest sourced from reference TRBV9 and TRBJ2-7, is DSGVTQTPKHLITATGQRVTLRCSPRSGDLSVYWYQQSLDQGLQFLIQYYNGEERAKGNILERFSAQQFPDLHSELNLSSLELGDSALYFCASSVGASSVSYEQYFGPGTRLTVT.

V gene TRBV7-3 combines with J gene TRBJ2-2; unclear D gene. Trimming pared 5 bases from V and 0 bases from J, leaving 13 bases between. The CDR3 is made up of 16 amino acids. Germline CDR1 reads SGHTA; CDR2 reads FQGTGA. The chain's CDR3 is CASSLSGSANTGELFF. CDR3 bases: TGTGCCAGCAGCCTAAGTGGCAGTGCGAACACCGGGGAGCTGTTTTTT.

This clone appeared once. The rearrangement uses TRBV15 and TRBJ1-5, with D possibly being TRBD1 (5 bases). Germline CDR1 and CDR2: LNHNV and YYDKDF (reference sequence). The length of the CDR3 is 16 residues. V dropped 1 base and J dropped 0 bases, with 10 bases sitting between them. CDR3 bases: TGTGCCACCAGCAGAGCCCGGGGGTATAGCAATCAGCCCCAGCATTTT. Residues: CATSRARGYSNQPQHF.

The V and J genes are TRBV20-1 and TRBJ1-5, with D tentatively TRBD1 (6 bases). Trimming cost V 3 bases and J 4 bases, with 10 bases left between them. The CDR3 extends over 13 amino acids. From germline, CDR1 is DFQATT and CDR2 SNEGSKA (reference sequence). The CDR3 region has the DNA TGCAGTGCTAGTGCAGGGGTGAATCAGCCCCAGCATTTT. This codes for CSASAGVNQPQHF.

The rearrangement links TRBV10-1 to TRBJ2-1, with D perhaps being TRBD1 or TRBD2 (6 bases each). This CDR3 region has 14 residues. Germline assignment: CDR1 WNHNN and CDR2 SYGVQD (reference sequence). V was clipped by 8 bases and J by 2 bases, with 13 bases between them. The CDR3 here is CASSRGGTYNEQFF. The CDR3 nucleotides are TGCGCCAGCTCCAGGGGAGGAACCTACAATGAGCAGTTCTTC.

On this clone itself: Other DNA sequences of this sample code for an identical CDR3. V and J are TRBV11-2 and TRBJ1-1; TRBD1 might be the D (5 bases). The CDR3 spans 12 residues. V was trimmed by 1 base and J by 6 bases, leaving 6 bases between them. Germline V gives CDR1 SGHAT, CDR2 FQNNGV. CDR3 region: CASSLVGAEAFF. The CDR3 nucleotides are TGTGCCAGCAGCTTAGTGGGGGCTGAAGCTTTCTTT.

The genes are TRBV6-5 and TRBJ1-2; 10 bases are a match to TRBD1. This CDR3 spans 15 amino acids. V was pared by 6 bases and J by 6 bases, with 10 bases of the junction left unmatched. CDR1 is MNHEY, CDR2 SVGAGI, per germline. CDR3 sequence (DNA): TGTGCCAGCAGCAGGGACAGGGGAGGTGAGGATGGCTACACCTTC. Translated, it gives CASSRDRGGEDGYTF.

V and J are TRBV7-9 and TRBJ1-2; D gene unclear. The length of the CDR3 is 13 residues. Trimming pared 5 bases from V and 4 bases from J, leaving 11 bases between. CDR1 and CDR2 (germline): SEHNR, FQNEAQ (reference sequence). CDR3 sequence reads: CASSPDSSYGYTF. As DNA, the CDR3 is TGTGCCAGCAGCCCAGATTCCAGCTATGGCTACACCTTC.

J is TRBJ2-5 and V is TRBV5-5; 9 nucleotides match TRBD1. CDR3 length: 15 residues. With V trimmed by 5 bases and J by 5 bases, 10 bases remained unmatched. Per germline, CDR1 SGHKS and CDR2 YYEKEE (reference sequence). The CDR3 sequence is CASRRPGTGLETQYF. CDR3 DNA sequence: TGTGCCAGCAGACGTCCCGGGACAGGGTTGGAGACCCAGTACTTC. Using reference TRBV5-5 and TRBJ2-5 for the parts outside the CDR3, the full variable domain is DAGVTQSPTHLIKTRGQQVTLRCSPISGHKSVSWYQQVLGQGPQFIFQYYEKEERGRGNFPDRFSARQFPNYSSELNVNALLLGDSALYLCASRRPGTGLETQYFGPGTRLLVL.

This chain uses TRBV19 with TRBJ2-2; 14 nucleotides line up with TRBD2. There are 18 residues in the CDR3. V gave up 2 bases and J gave up 1 base; unmatched junction bases: 3. Germline V gene sequence: CDR1 LNHDA, CDR2 SQIVND (reference sequence). CDR3 residues: CASSIPGTSGGNTGELFF. CDR3 nucleotides: TGTGCCAGTAGTATACCTGGGACTAGCGGGGGGAACACCGGGGAGCTGTTTTTT.

The V call is TRBV18, the J call TRBJ2-1, with 10 nucleotides matching TRBD1. J lost 9 bases, V lost 5 bases, and 10 bases had no gene match. The CDR3 length is 15 residues. CDR1 and CDR2 from the germline V gene are KGHSH and LQKENI. This CDR3 is CASSEGQGVEGEQFF. CDR3 sequence (DNA): TGTGCCAGCTCAGAAGGACAGGGGGTTGAGGGTGAGCAGTTCTTC.

The CDR3 loop is CASSRQGQGVTEQFF. CDR3 sequence (DNA): TGTGCCAGCAGCCGCCAGGGACAGGGGGTCACTGAGCAGTTCTTC. The V and J genes are TRBV7-2 and TRBJ2-1; the match to TRBD1 covers 11 bases. This CDR3 has 15 residues. With 5 bases clipped from V and 9 bases from J, the junction kept 9 bases outside the gene matches. Germline V CDR1 and CDR2: SGHTA, FQGNSA. Looking up the rest from reference TRBV7-2 and TRBJ2-1 gives the full variable domain: GAGVSQSPSNKVTEKGKDVELRCDPISGHTALYWYRQSLGQGLEFLIYFQGNSAPDKSGLPSDRFSAERTGGSVSTLTIQRTQQEDSAVYLCASSRQGQGVTEQFFGPGTRLTVL.

The gene calls are TRBV15 and TRBJ2-3; a possible D gene is TRBD2 (6 bases). Germline V gene lookup returns CDR1 LNHNV and CDR2 YYDKDF (reference sequence). V lost 0 bases, J lost 10 bases, and 20 bases lay in between. CDR3 length equals 16 residues. The CDR3 loop reads CATSREASAGSRAQYF. The CDR3 nucleotides are TGTGCCACCAGCAGAGAAGCTAGCGCCGGGAGTCGTGCGCAGTATTTT.

The chain employs TRBV2 and TRBJ2-7; 7 nucleotides line up with TRBD1. The trim removed 6 bases at V and 6 bases at J, leaving 8 bases unmatched. The CDR3 runs 13 residues. The germline V gene encodes CDR1 SNHLY and CDR2 FYNNEI. The CDR3 spells CASRLDRVAEQYF. CDR3 DNA: TGTGCCAGCAGACTTGACAGGGTGGCCGAGCAGTACTTC.

With regard to this clone: The sample has other DNA sequences that encode this CDR3 too. V gene TRBV19 combines with J gene TRBJ2-3, with D perhaps matching TRBD1 (5 bases). The germline V gene encodes CDR1 LNHDA and CDR2 SQIVND (reference sequence). There are 14 residues in the CDR3. The V and J ends lost 5 bases and 1 base respectively, with 10 bases between them. The CDR3 coding sequence is TGTGCCAGTAGTCCCGGACAAGGCACAGATACGCAGTATTTT. It encodes CASSPGQGTDTQYF.

V and J are TRBV7-9 and TRBJ2-1, with 12 bases fitting TRBD2. The V segment lost 5 bases and the J segment 8 bases; nucleotides outside the gene matches: 10. Germline V CDR1 and CDR2: SEHNR, FQNEAQ (reference sequence). There are 16 residues in the CDR3. The CDR3 bases are TGTGCCAGCAGCACCAGACTAGCGGGAGAGGTATATGAGCAGTTCTTC. Protein product: CASSTRLAGEVYEQFF. The full variable domain, its missing parts supplied by reference TRBV7-9 and TRBJ2-1, is DTGVSQNPRHKITKRGQNVTFRCDPISEHNRLYWYRQTLGQGPEFLTYFQNEAQLEKSRLLSDRFSAERPKGSFSTLEIQRTEQGDSAMYLCASSTRLAGEVYEQFFGPGTRLTVL.

This chain connects TRBV11-2 to TRBJ2-6; D not certain. This CDR3 spans 15 amino acids. Trimming removed 5 bases at V and 4 bases at J, with 12 bases between. Looked up from germline, CDR1 is SGHAT and CDR2 is FQNNGV. CDR3 region: CASSLPGGGANVLTF. The CDR3 nucleotides read TGTGCCAGCAGCCTCCCTGGCGGCGGGGCCAACGTCCTGACTTTC.

The genes are TRBV5-1 and TRBJ2-7; possibly TRBD2 for D (5 bases). Per germline, CDR1 SGHRS and CDR2 YFSETQ. The germline V and J ends were trimmed by 4 bases and 6 bases, with 11 bases remaining between them. The CDR3 is made up of 12 amino acids. The CDR3 DNA reads TGCGCCAGCAGCATTCTCGGGGTCGAGCAGTACTTC. Translated, it gives CASSILGVEQYF.